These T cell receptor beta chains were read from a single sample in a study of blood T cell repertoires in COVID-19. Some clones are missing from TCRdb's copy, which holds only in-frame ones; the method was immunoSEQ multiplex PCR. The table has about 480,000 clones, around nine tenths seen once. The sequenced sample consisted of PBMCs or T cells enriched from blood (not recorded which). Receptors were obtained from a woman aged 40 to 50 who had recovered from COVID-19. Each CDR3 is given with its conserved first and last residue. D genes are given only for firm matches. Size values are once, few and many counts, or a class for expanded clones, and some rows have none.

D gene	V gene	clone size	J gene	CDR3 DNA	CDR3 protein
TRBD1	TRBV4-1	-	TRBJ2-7	TGCGCCAGCAGCTCCGTCGGGACAGGTAACGGCGAGCAGTACTTC	CASSSVGTGNGEQYF
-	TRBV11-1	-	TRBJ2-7	TGTGCCAGCAGCTTATTTGGGGGGAGCGCCTACGAGCAGTACTTC	CASSLFGGSAYEQYF
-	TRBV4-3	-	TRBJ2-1	TGCGCCAGCAGCCAAGACCAGACTAGTTACCCATACAATGAGCAGTTCTTC	CASSQDQTSYPYNEQFF
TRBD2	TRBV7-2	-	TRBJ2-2	TGTGCCAGCAGCTTTCTAGCGGGAGTCAACGGGGAGCTGTTTTTT	CASSFLAGVNGELFF
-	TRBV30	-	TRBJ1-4	TGTGCCTGGAGTGTAATGGCAACAACTAATGAAAAACTGTTTTTT	CAWSVMATTNEKLFF
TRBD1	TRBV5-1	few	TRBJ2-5	TGCGCCAGCAGCAGGACAGGGGGTTGGGTTGAGACCCAGTACTTC	CASSRTGGWVETQYF
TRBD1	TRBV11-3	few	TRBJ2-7	TGTGCCAGCAGCTTCCCCGGACAGGGGTCCTACGAGCAGTACTTC	CASSFPGQGSYEQYF
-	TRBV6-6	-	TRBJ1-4	TGTGCCAGCAGTTGGGGGACACTCAAGCGGGAAAAACTGTTTTTT	CASSWGTLKREKLFF
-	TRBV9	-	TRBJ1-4	TGTGCCAGCAGCCCCCGGACAGAGCCTGAAAAACTGTTTTTT	CASSPRTEPEKLFF
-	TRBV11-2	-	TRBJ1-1	TGTGCCAGCAGCTTAGCTGTGGGCGGGGAATCAACTGAAGCTTTCTTT	CASSLAVGGESTEAFF
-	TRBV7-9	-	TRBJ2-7	TGTGCCAGCAGCTATGTACAGGGCGGGTACGAGCAGTACTTC	CASSYVQGGYEQYF
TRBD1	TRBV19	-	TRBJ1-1	TGTGCCAGTAGTCCCCGGGACAGACCAGAAGCTTTCTTT	CASSPRDRPEAFF
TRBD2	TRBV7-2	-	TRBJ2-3	TGTGCCAGCAGCTTTCGGTGGGGGGGGTCCACAGATACGCAGTATTTT	CASSFRWGGSTDTQYF
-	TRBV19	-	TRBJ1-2	TGTGCCAGTAGTATCCAGGGCCTTAACTATGGCTACACCTTC	CASSIQGLNYGYTF
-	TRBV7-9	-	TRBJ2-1	TGTGCCAGCAGCTTTCTGAGTCACAATGAGCAGTTCTTC	CASSFLSHNEQFF
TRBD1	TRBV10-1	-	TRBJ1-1	TGCGCCAGCAGTGACCCCGGGACAGGGGGATTCGCTGAAGCTTTCTTT	CASSDPGTGGFAEAFF
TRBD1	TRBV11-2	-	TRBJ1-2	TGTGCCAGCAGCCCTGACAGGGTCTATGGCTACACCTTC	CASSPDRVYGYTF
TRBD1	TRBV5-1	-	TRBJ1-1	TGCGCCAGCAGCGTCAACCGGGACAGGCTGACAGAAGCTTTCTTT	CASSVNRDRLTEAFF
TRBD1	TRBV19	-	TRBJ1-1	TGTGCCAGTAGTCTAGACGACAGGGTAGGCACTGAAGCTTTCTTT	CASSLDDRVGTEAFF
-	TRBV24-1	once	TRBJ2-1	TGTGCCACCAGTGACCCCCCCGGTCTAGACTACAATGAGCAGTTCTTC	CATSDPPGLDYNEQFF
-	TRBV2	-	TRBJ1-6	TGTGCCAGTCAACGGGGTAATTCACCCCTCCACTTT	CASQRGNSPLHF
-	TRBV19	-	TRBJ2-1	TGTGCCAGTAGTCCGGACTTGCTTTCCTACAATGAGCAGTTCTTC	CASSPDLLSYNEQFF
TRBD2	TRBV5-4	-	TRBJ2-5	TGTGCCAGCAGCTCACCCGAGACTAGCGGGTTTAAAGAGACCCAGTACTTC	CASSSPETSGFKETQYF
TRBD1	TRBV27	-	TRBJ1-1	TGTGCCAGCAGTTCTACAGGGGTCGCTGAAGCTTTCTTT	CASSSTGVAEAFF
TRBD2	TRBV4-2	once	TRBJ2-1	TGTGCCAGCAGCCAAGATGGCCCAGCGGGAACCGTGAATGAGCAGTTCTTC	CASSQDGPAGTVNEQFF
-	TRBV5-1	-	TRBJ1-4	TGCGCCAGCAACCTTTACGGGGCAACTAATGAAAAACTGTTTTTT	CASNLYGATNEKLFF
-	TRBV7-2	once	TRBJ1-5	TGTGCCAGCAGCTTAAGCGGGCATAAAGGGAGCAATCAGCCCCAGCATTTT	CASSLSGHKGSNQPQHF
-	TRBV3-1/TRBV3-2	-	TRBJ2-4	TGTGCCAGCAGCCCCCGGGGCGGGATAGCCAAAAACATTCAGTACTTC	CASSPRGGIAKNIQYF
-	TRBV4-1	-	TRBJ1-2	TGCGCCAGCAGCCAAGATTACGGGGGGCCGGTCTATGGCTACACCTTC	CASSQDYGGPVYGYTF
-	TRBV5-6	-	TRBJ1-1	TGTGCCAGCAGCCCCGCGCCTCAGCGGGACACTGAAGCTTTCTTT	CASSPAPQRDTEAFF
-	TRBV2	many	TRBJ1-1	TGTGCCAGCAGTCCACAGGTTAAAGCTTTCTTT	CASSPQVKAFF
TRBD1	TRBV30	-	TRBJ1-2	TGTGCCTGGAGTCGAGGGGGCGACTATGGCTACACCTTC	CAWSRGGDYGYTF
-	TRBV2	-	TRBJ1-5	TGTGCCAGCCGAAACAGAAGCAATCAGCCCCAGCATTTT	CASRNRSNQPQHF
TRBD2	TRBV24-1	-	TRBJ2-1	TGTGCCACCAGTGAGTACCTAGCGGGACGAGACAATGAGCAGTTCTTC	CATSEYLAGRDNEQFF
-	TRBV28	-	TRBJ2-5	TGTGCCAGCAGTTTACTTCCCGGACAGCACCAAGAGACCCAGTACTTC	CASSLLPGQHQETQYF
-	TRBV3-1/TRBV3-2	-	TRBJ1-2	TGTGCCAGCAGCCAGTCTTGGGGGGGGGATGGCTACACCTTC	CASSQSWGGDGYTF
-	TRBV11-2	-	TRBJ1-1	TGTGCCAGCAGCTTATTTGCTCGGGCTGAAGCTTTCTTT	CASSLFARAEAFF
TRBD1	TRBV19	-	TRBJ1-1	TGTGCCAGTAGTATGCACCAGGGGGCGGTGGCTGAAGCTTTCTTT	CASSMHQGAVAEAFF
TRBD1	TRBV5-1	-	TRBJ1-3	TGCGCCAGCAGCTTAGGGGGCGCAACGGACACCATATATTTT	CASSLGGATDTIYF
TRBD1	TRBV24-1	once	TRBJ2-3	TGTGCCACCAGTGACCACCCACCCGAGGGACAGGCACTAGATACGCAGTATTTT	CATSDHPPEGQALDTQYF
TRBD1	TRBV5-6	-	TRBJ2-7	TGTGCCAGCAGCCTGGGCGGAATGACAGGGGCCAAAAGCTACGAGCAGTACTTC	CASSLGGMTGAKSYEQYF
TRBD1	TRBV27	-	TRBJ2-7	TGTGCCAGCAGCCTTCAAACCGGGACAGGGGGCTACGAGCAGTACTTC	CASSLQTGTGGYEQYF
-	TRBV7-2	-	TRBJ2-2	TGTGCCAGCAGCTTCTACACCGGGGAGCTGTTTTTT	CASSFYTGELFF
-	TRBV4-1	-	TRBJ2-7	TGCGCCAGCAGCCAAGATCATCAGCTCGGGAACTACGAGCAGTACTTC	CASSQDHQLGNYEQYF
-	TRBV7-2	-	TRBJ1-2	TGTGCCAGCATCCCGTCATATCCGGGGTTCGGTGGCTACACCTTC	CASIPSYPGFGGYTF
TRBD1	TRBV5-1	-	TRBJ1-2	TGCGCCAGCAGCCGAAAGGGACAGGGACCATCTAACTATGGCTACACCTTC	CASSRKGQGPSNYGYTF
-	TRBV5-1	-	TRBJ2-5	TGCGCCAGCAGCTTTGGTTCTGGGGGGGAGACCCAGTACTTC	CASSFGSGGETQYF
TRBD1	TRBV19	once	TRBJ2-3	TGTGCCAGTAGTGGACAGGGGAGCACAGATACGCAGTATTTT	CASSGQGSTDTQYF
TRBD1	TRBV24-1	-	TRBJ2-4	TGTGCCACCAGTGATAGGGGACAGGTTTTCAAAAACATTCAGTACTTC	CATSDRGQVFKNIQYF
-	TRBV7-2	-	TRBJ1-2	TGTGCCAGCAGCCCTATATCCGGGGCTAACTATGGCTACACCTTC	CASSPISGANYGYTF
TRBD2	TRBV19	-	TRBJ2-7	TGTGCCAGTAGTATAGTAGCGGGACCGTACGAGCAGTACTTC	CASSIVAGPYEQYF
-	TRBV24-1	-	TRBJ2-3	TGTGCCACCAGTGATTTTGGCAGGCCCGAAGATACGCAGTATTTT	CATSDFGRPEDTQYF
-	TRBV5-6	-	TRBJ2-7	TGTGCCAGCACCTACGGGACTCACGTAAGCTACGAGCAGTACTTC	CASTYGTHVSYEQYF
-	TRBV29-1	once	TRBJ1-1	TGCAGCGTTGGTGAGTGGGGAGGGGACACTGAAGCTTTCTTT	CSVGEWGGDTEAFF
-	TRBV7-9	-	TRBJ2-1	TGTGCCAGCAGCCTGAGGACAGCCGGGGCCTACAATGAGCAGTTCTTC	CASSLRTAGAYNEQFF
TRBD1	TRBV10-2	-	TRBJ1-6	TGCGCCAGCACTAGTCGACAGGGTGGTTCACCCCTCCACTTT	CASTSRQGGSPLHF
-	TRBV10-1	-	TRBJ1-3	TGCGCCAGCAGTGAGTCACGGTACTCTGGAAACACCATATATTTT	CASSESRYSGNTIYF